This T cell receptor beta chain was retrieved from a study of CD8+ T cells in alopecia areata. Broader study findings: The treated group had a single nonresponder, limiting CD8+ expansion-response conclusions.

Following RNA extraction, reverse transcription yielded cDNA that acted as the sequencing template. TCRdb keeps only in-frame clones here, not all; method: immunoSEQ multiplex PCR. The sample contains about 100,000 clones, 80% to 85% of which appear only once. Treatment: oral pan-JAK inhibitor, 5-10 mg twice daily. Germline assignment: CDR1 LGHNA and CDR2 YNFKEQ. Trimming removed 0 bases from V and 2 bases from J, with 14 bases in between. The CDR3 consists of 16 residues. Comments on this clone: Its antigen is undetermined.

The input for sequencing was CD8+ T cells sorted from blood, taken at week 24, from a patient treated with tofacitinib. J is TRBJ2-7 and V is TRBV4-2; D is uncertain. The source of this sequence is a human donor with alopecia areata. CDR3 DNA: TGTGCCAGCAGCCAAGAGGCGGCAGCCGCAACCTACGAGCAGTACTTC. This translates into CASSQEAAAATYEQYF.